This T cell receptor beta chain derives from a study of CD8 T cells in ankylosing spondylitis (dated by TCRdb to the late 2010s). Describing the broader study: The study profiled T cell receptor beta repertoires in healthy donors and ankylosing spondylitis patients to find disease-linked TCR variants. The full study cohort comprised around 25 ankylosing spondylitis patients and about 110 healthy donors. Peripheral blood was sampled, and synovial fluid was also collected from ankylosing spondylitis patients.

This clonotype showed up just a few times. The antigen it binds to is not known. Per-base qualities were not stored, and no clone one base away is much larger. V loses 4 bases of germline sequence and J loses 4 bases, and the interval between the two ends is 13 bases. Via the germline V gene (reference sequence), CDR1 is LGHDT and CDR2 YNNKEL. The cysteine opens and the phenylalanine closes a CDR3 of 14 amino acids. Only the CDR3 DNA is retained, 42 bases long and in frame from the first base. Sequencing used an Illumina HiSeq 2500. Quantitative 5'-RACE with molecular barcodes was the method used to prepare the TCR beta libraries. Processing in the source paper ran as follows. A new computational method based on a probabilistic model of VDJ rearrangement was used to identify disease-linked TCR variants. TCRdb passed the public sequencing reads through fastp at Q25 and MiXCR, retaining productive beta sequences. Rows are combined by CDR3 protein, so each entry shows the most common genes and DNA. The V and J calls come from TCRdb's annotation, not from the publication. Across this sample there are 250,000 to 300,000 distinct CDR3 sequences, with roughly 20% seen only once. The ten largest clones capture 7.5% to 9% of the sample.

The study at large found these results: A CD8+ phenotype was shown by the disease-linked clones, which were found at relatively low frequencies in peripheral blood. Significant enrichment of the disease-linked clones was reported in matched synovial fluid samples from ankylosing spondylitis patients. Some TCR beta motif variants had previously been reported in synovial fluid and blood of reactive arthritis patients, which suggested common disease-initiation mechanisms. A TCR beta motif made up of several highly homologous amino acid variants appeared to be characteristic of blood from ankylosing spondylitis patients.

Sequenced material: blood, either unsorted or a sorted T cell fraction (not recorded which). The source is a male donor with ankylosing spondylitis or in good health (not recorded which). The rearrangement joined TRBV3-1 to TRBJ1-1, with no reliable assignment of the D segment. The nucleotides are TGTGCCAGCAGCCCTCCTAGGGTTGGCACTGAAGCTTTCTTT. This yields the protein CASSPPRVGTEAFF.